This TCR beta chain was profiled in a study of technical replicates of blood from a handful of donors. The germline gives CDR1 SGHVS, CDR2 FQNEAQ. With V trimmed by 5 bases and J by 5 bases, 14 bases remained unmatched. The CDR3 covers 16 residues. Only in-frame clones appear in the TCRdb table, and some are missing; sequencing was by immunoSEQ multiplex PCR. Here the sample spans around 80,000 clones, roughly 93% being singletons. The source material was T cells isolated from PBMCs. The chain uses TRBV7-8 and TRBJ2-7; 8 positions agree with TRBD2. The source of this sequence is a human donor in good health. The CDR3, as DNA: TGTGCCAGCAGCCCTCCGGGGACTAGATGGGGGAACGAGCAGTACTTC. Translated: CASSPPGTRWGNEQYF.